Listed below are T cell receptor beta chains from one sample, sequenced in a study of T-cell reconstitution after alpha-beta-depleted transplantation in children. TCRdb reanalysed the PCR reads using MiXCR and keeps one entry per CDR3 protein. Of 640,000 or so distinct CDR3 sequences listed, about 15% are singletons. This specimen consisted of PBMCs from the stem cell graft donor, obtained from the stem cell graft. All receptors come from a human donor who donated a stem cell graft to a child with acute myeloid leukemia. Each CDR3 is given with its conserved first and last residue. A D gene is named only where the DNA matches it firmly. Rows may omit the clone size; those that give it use once, few, many or a size class.

v_gene: TRBV7-8; d_gene: TRBD1; abundance: -; j_gene: TRBJ2-1; CDR3aa: CASSIRQGANNNEQFF; CDR3nt: TGTGCCAGCAGCATACGACAGGGGGCTAACAACAATGAGCAGTTCTTC
v_gene: TRBV20-1; d_gene: -; abundance: many; j_gene: TRBJ2-7; CDR3aa: CSAIRQRDEQYF; CDR3nt: TGCAGTGCTATAAGACAGCGCGACGAGCAGTACTTC
v_gene: TRBV20-1; d_gene: -; abundance: few; j_gene: TRBJ2-2; CDR3aa: CSAPDKPNTGELFF; CDR3nt: TGCAGTGCCCCGGACAAGCCGAACACCGGGGAGCTGTTTTTT
v_gene: TRBV6-1; d_gene: -; abundance: -; j_gene: TRBJ2-5; CDR3aa: CASSDGPGEGETQYF; CDR3nt: TGTGCCAGCAGTGATGGACCCGGCGAGGGGGAGACCCAGTACTTC
v_gene: TRBV12-3/TRBV12-4; d_gene: TRBD1; abundance: -; j_gene: TRBJ1-1; CDR3aa: CASSVQGNVNTEAFF; CDR3nt: TGTGCCAGCTCCGTACAGGGGAATGTGAACACTGAAGCTTTCTTT
v_gene: TRBV6-1; d_gene: -; abundance: -; j_gene: TRBJ2-2; CDR3aa: CASRHGNTGELFF; CDR3nt: TGTGCCAGCAGACACGGAAACACCGGGGAGCTGTTTTTT
v_gene: TRBV7-8; d_gene: -; abundance: few; j_gene: TRBJ1-6; CDR3aa: CASSLGSGSVLHF; CDR3nt: TGTGCCAGCAGCTTAGGTTCGGGTAGCGTCCTCCACTTT
v_gene: TRBV20-1; d_gene: -; abundance: many; j_gene: TRBJ2-7; CDR3aa: CSARRPTNEQYF; CDR3nt: TGCAGTGCTAGGCGGCCTACAAACGAGCAGTACTTC
v_gene: TRBV12-3/TRBV12-4; d_gene: -; abundance: many; j_gene: TRBJ1-1; CDR3aa: CASSFRVTMNTEAFF; CDR3nt: TGTGCCAGCAGTTTCAGGGTAACTATGAACACTGAAGCTTTCTTT
v_gene: TRBV20-1; d_gene: -; abundance: many; j_gene: TRBJ2-3; CDR3aa: CSATPGRTSTDTQYF; CDR3nt: TGCAGTGCTACCCCGGGGAGGACTAGCACAGATACGCAGTATTTT
v_gene: TRBV7-3; d_gene: -; abundance: -; j_gene: TRBJ2-1; CDR3aa: CASSLIWSGSYNEQFF; CDR3nt: TGTGCCAGCAGCTTAATCTGGAGCGGCTCCTACAATGAGCAGTTCTTC
v_gene: TRBV5-6; d_gene: TRBD1; abundance: many; j_gene: TRBJ2-7; CDR3aa: CASNPTGDYEQYF; CDR3nt: TGTGCCAGCAACCCGACAGGGGACTACGAGCAGTACTTC
v_gene: TRBV11-2; d_gene: -; abundance: -; j_gene: TRBJ1-2; CDR3aa: CASSWGEPPLGYTF; CDR3nt: TGTGCCAGCAGCTGGGGGGAGCCTCCGCTTGGCTACACCTTC
v_gene: TRBV7-2; d_gene: TRBD1; abundance: few; j_gene: TRBJ2-5; CDR3aa: CASSYGDRGQETQYF; CDR3nt: TGTGCCAGCAGCTACGGGGACAGGGGGCAGGAGACCCAGTACTTC
v_gene: TRBV20-1; d_gene: TRBD1; abundance: few; j_gene: TRBJ1-5; CDR3aa: CSARDRGRYQPQHF; CDR3nt: TGCAGTGCACGGGACAGGGGGAGATATCAGCCCCAGCATTTT
v_gene: TRBV12-3/TRBV12-4; d_gene: -; abundance: few; j_gene: TRBJ2-2; CDR3aa: CASSRGRGELFF; CDR3nt: TGTGCCAGCAGTCGGGGCCGAGGGGAGCTGTTTTTT
v_gene: TRBV4-3; d_gene: -; abundance: few; j_gene: TRBJ2-3; CDR3aa: CASSQDENTQYF; CDR3nt: TGCGCCAGCAGCCAAGACGAAAATACGCAGTATTTT
v_gene: TRBV29-1; d_gene: TRBD2; abundance: many; j_gene: TRBJ2-3; CDR3aa: CSADKPSSGGAYGADTQYF; CDR3nt: TGCAGCGCCGATAAACCTTCTAGCGGGGGCGCTTATGGGGCAGATACGCAGTATTTT
v_gene: TRBV6-1; d_gene: -; abundance: many; j_gene: TRBJ2-5; CDR3aa: CASRKGPIQETQYF; CDR3nt: TGTGCCAGCAGAAAGGGACCGATCCAAGAGACCCAGTACTTC
v_gene: TRBV12-3/TRBV12-4; d_gene: TRBD2; abundance: few; j_gene: TRBJ2-7; CDR3aa: CASSSTLAGINDEQYF; CDR3nt: TGTGCCAGCAGCTCCACCCTAGCGGGGATTAACGACGAGCAGTACTTC
v_gene: TRBV12-3/TRBV12-4; d_gene: -; abundance: many; j_gene: TRBJ1-2; CDR3aa: CASSLGQFYGYTF; CDR3nt: TGTGCCAGCAGTTTAGGACAGTTCTATGGCTACACCTTC
v_gene: TRBV19; d_gene: TRBD2; abundance: few; j_gene: TRBJ2-1; CDR3aa: CASISQAGGPRNEQFF; CDR3nt: TGTGCCAGTATCTCCCAGGCGGGGGGGCCGAGGAATGAGCAGTTCTTC
v_gene: TRBV10-3; d_gene: -; abundance: many; j_gene: TRBJ2-2; CDR3aa: CAIRLPSGELFF; CDR3nt: TGTGCCATCAGACTCCCGAGCGGGGAGCTGTTTTTT
v_gene: TRBV7-9; d_gene: -; abundance: -; j_gene: TRBJ1-2; CDR3aa: CASSPDRFSYGYTF; CDR3nt: TGTGCCAGCAGCCCCGACAGGTTTTCGTATGGCTACACCTTC
v_gene: TRBV5-1; d_gene: TRBD1; abundance: many; j_gene: TRBJ2-7; CDR3aa: CASSSRPGTGLSYEQYF; CDR3nt: TGCGCCAGCAGCTCTCGACCCGGGACAGGTCTCTCCTACGAGCAGTACTTC
v_gene: TRBV6-1; d_gene: -; abundance: -; j_gene: TRBJ1-5; CDR3aa: CASSEATGLNQLQHF; CDR3nt: TGTGCCAGCAGTGAAGCTACAGGGTTAAATCAGCTCCAGCATTTT
v_gene: TRBV6-1; d_gene: -; abundance: many; j_gene: TRBJ2-3; CDR3aa: CASSHQGKNTDTQYF; CDR3nt: TGTGCCAGCAGCCACCAGGGAAAGAACACAGATACGCAGTATTTT
v_gene: TRBV29-1; d_gene: -; abundance: many; j_gene: TRBJ1-4; CDR3aa: CSVATGSNEKLFF; CDR3nt: TGCAGCGTTGCTACGGGGAGCAATGAAAAACTGTTTTTT
v_gene: TRBV20-1; d_gene: -; abundance: -; j_gene: TRBJ2-6; CDR3aa: CSAWPGAGSSGANVLTF; CDR3nt: TGCAGTGCTTGGCCCGGGGCGGGAAGCTCTGGGGCCAACGTCCTGACTTTC
v_gene: TRBV5-1; d_gene: -; abundance: -; j_gene: TRBJ2-1; CDR3aa: CASSLEFGQYNEQFF; CDR3nt: TGCGCCAGCAGCTTGGAGTTTGGACAGTACAATGAGCAGTTCTTC
v_gene: TRBV20-1; d_gene: -; abundance: many; j_gene: TRBJ1-1; CDR3aa: CSARPGHNTEAFF; CDR3nt: TGCAGTGCTAGACCCGGACATAACACTGAAGCTTTCTTT
v_gene: TRBV20-1; d_gene: TRBD2; abundance: many; j_gene: TRBJ2-5; CDR3aa: CSARFGGEAETQYF; CDR3nt: TGCAGTGCTAGGTTCGGGGGGGAGGCGGAGACCCAGTACTTC